This passage covers 5 T cell receptor beta chains from one sample sequenced in a study of T cell responses to AZD1222 COVID-19 vaccine (dated by TCRdb to the early 2020s). What this sample's time point label stands for: baseline before first vaccination. Library prep was done by the immunoSEQ multiplex PCR assay. TCRdb obtained this table from immuneACCESS and retained in-frame rearrangements with V and J assigned. These tables miss some clones; where compared with another copy, unresolved V genes account for less than half of the shortfall, and the remainder is unexplained. In this sample the table shows 150,000 to 200,000 clones, 70% to 90% of which occur a single time. The top ten constitute about 8% of the sample. This specimen was peripheral blood, taken on day 0 of AZD1222 vaccination. Every receptor here comes from an adult in good health.

The chain combines TRBV12-3 or TRBV12-4 with TRBJ1-1; no reliable D call. The CDR3 extends over 12 amino acids. Trimming removed 5 bases at V and 1 base at J, with 5 bases between. This CDR3 is CASSPRNTEAFF. In DNA, the CDR3 is TGTGCCAGCAGTCCTCGGAACACTGAAGCTTTCTTT.

The chain joins TRBV7-6 to TRBJ2-1, with unresolved D. Germline V gene sequence: CDR1 SGHVS, CDR2 FNYEAQ. Between the trimmed V and J ends, which lost 1 base and 2 bases, there was a span of 9 bases. CDR3 length: 15 amino acids. Here the CDR3 reads CASSLVAVPYNEQFF. CDR3 in DNA: TGTGCCAGCAGCTTAGTCGCGGTCCCCTACAATGAGCAGTTCTTC.

The V call is TRBV28, the J call TRBJ1-5; unclear D gene. The germline V gene has CDR1 MDHEN and CDR2 SYDVKM. V lost 4 bases and J 2 bases, leaving 9 bases between the germline ends. The CDR3 consists of 14 residues. The CDR3 region is CASSWAGGNQPQHF. The CDR3, as DNA: TGTGCCAGCAGTTGGGCGGGCGGCAATCAGCCCCAGCATTTT.

V usage is TRBV27 and J usage is TRBJ1-5; D gene uncertain. This CDR3 has 14 amino acids. Trimming took 5 bases from V and 2 from J, leaving 10 bases between them. CDR1 and CDR2 (germline): MNHEY, SMNVEV (reference sequence). The CDR3, as DNA: TGTGCCAGCAGTCTACACTTGGGCAATCAGCCCCAGCATTTT. This sequence encodes CASSLHLGNQPQHF.

The chain links TRBV4-3 to TRBJ2-3; D possibly corresponds to TRBD1 (6 bases). Germline V lookup: CDR1 LGHNA, CDR2 YSLEER. Between the trimmed V and J ends, which lost 0 bases and 2 bases, there was a span of 18 bases. CDR3 length: 18 amino acids. The CDR3 spells CASSQDSPHRALTDTQYF. The CDR3 nucleotides read TGCGCCAGCAGCCAAGATTCCCCCCACAGGGCCCTCACAGATACGCAGTATTTT.